This T cell receptor (beta chain) was obtained from a study of blood T cell repertoires in COVID-19. Methods used by the authors: How many nucleated cells were present was estimated from reference gene primer amplification. Sequencing used immunoSEQ multiplex PCR; TCRdb keeps in-frame clones, though not all of them. D and trimming come from the DNA, and the V and J calls and clone size come from that table. The repertoire consists of 200,000 to 250,000 clones, with around 83% occurring once and the leading ten covering about 9.4%. CDR3 size: 15 residues. Germline CDR1 reads SGHAT; CDR2 reads FQDESV (reference sequence). V trimming: 4 bases; J trimming: 10 bases; junction bases outside the gene matches: 7.

V is TRBV11-1 and J is TRBJ1-6; TRBD1 aligns across 10 bases. This sequence originates from a woman aged 45-65 years with COVID-19, enrolled during active disease. Material: peripheral blood. The CDR3 reads CASSSSGQGRSPLHF. Here the CDR3 DNA reads TGTGCCAGCAGCTCCTCGGGACAGGGGAGGTCACCCCTCCACTTT.